The 24 T cell receptor beta chains presented below share a single source sample, sequenced in a study of T cell responses to AZD1222 COVID-19 vaccine. The assay was immunoSEQ multiplex PCR, and TCRdb's table has in-frame clones only and misses some. The table shows more than 90,000 clones, with more than 65% occurring only once. Sequencing was performed on peripheral blood, taken on day 0 of AZD1222 vaccination. The receptors originated from an adult in good health.

The rearrangement joins TRBV28 to TRBJ2-1, with 10 bases fitting TRBD2. Germline V gene data show CDR1 as MDHEN and CDR2 as SYDVKM. CDR3 length: 16 residues. Trimming cost V 6 bases and J 8 bases; bases outside gene matches: 13. The CDR3 nucleotides read TGTGCCAGCAGCCTCGTAAGCGGGAGGGCCAAGGATGAGCAGTTCTTC. Protein: CASSLVSGRAKDEQFF.

V usage is TRBV4-2 and J usage is TRBJ2-5; D is unresolved. The germline CDR1 and CDR2 sequences are LGHNA and YNFKEQ. This CDR3 is built from 15 residues. Deletions cut 0 bases from V and 4 bases from J, with 12 bases between. This CDR3 reads CASSQEVLARETQYF. The CDR3 region has the DNA TGTGCCAGCAGCCAAGAGGTATTGGCACGAGAGACCCAGTACTTC.

The CDR3 reads CASSGGSGNEKLFF. The CDR3 nucleotides read TGTGCCAGCAGTGGGGGCTCTGGGAATGAAAAACTGTTTTTT. The rearrangement uses TRBV28 and TRBJ1-4, with D possibly being TRBD1 (6 bases). The CDR3 extends over 14 amino acids. Germline CDR1 reads MDHEN; CDR2 reads SYDVKM. The V end was cut by 5 bases, the J end by 5 bases, with 12 bases between.

V usage is TRBV19 and J usage is TRBJ1-1; D remains unclear. The germline V and J ends were trimmed by 11 bases and 2 bases, with 12 bases remaining between them. This CDR3 region has 12 residues. CDR1 LNHDA and CDR2 SQIVND come from the germline V gene (reference sequence). CDR3 in DNA: TGTGCCTCCCGGACTGGAAACACTGAAGCTTTCTTT. Translated, it gives CASRTGNTEAFF.

The chain uses TRBV18 and TRBJ2-3, with D perhaps matching TRBD2 (5 bases). CDR1 is KGHSH, CDR2 LQKENI, per germline. The CDR3 is 17 amino acids. V lost 0 bases and J 4 bases, leaving 17 bases between the germline ends. The CDR3 loop is CASSPPSYSGGADTQYF. The CDR3 DNA is TGTGCCAGCTCACCACCGAGTTACAGCGGAGGAGCAGATACGCAGTATTTT.

The rearrangement links TRBV28 to TRBJ2-3; TRBD1 aligns across 8 bases. This CDR3 is 13 amino acids long. Unmatched junction bases numbered 4, after V lost 10 bases and J lost 1 base. Germline CDR1 reads MDHEN; CDR2 reads SYDVKM. The CDR3 bases are TGTGCCACCGGGGGACAGGGCACAGATACGCAGTATTTT. This encodes CATGGQGTDTQYF.

This rearrangement joins TRBV7-2 to TRBJ1-3; unclear D gene. Germline V gene lookup returns CDR1 SGHTA and CDR2 FQGNSA. The CDR3 extends over 15 amino acids. The V and J ends lost 5 bases and 0 bases respectively, with 11 bases between them. CDR3 nucleotide sequence: TGTGCCAGCAGCCCACATCGGATCTCTGGAAACACCATATATTTT. Protein: CASSPHRISGNTIYF.

This chain connects TRBV28 to TRBJ1-4; D gene unclear. V was clipped by 1 base and J by 5 bases, with 5 bases between them. The V gene's germline CDR1 is MDHEN and CDR2 SYDVKM. The CDR3 totals 13 residues. CDR3: CASSLSRNEKLFF. The CDR3 region has the DNA TGTGCCAGCAGTTTATCTAGAAATGAAAAACTGTTTTTT. Variable domain in full (rest from reference TRBV28 and TRBJ1-4): DVKVTQSSRYLVKRTGEKVFLECVQDMDHENMFWYRQDPGLGLRLIYFSYDVKMKEKGDIPEGYSVSREKKERFSLILESASTNQTSMYLCASSLSRNEKLFFGSGTQLSVL.

V gene TRBV7-2 combines with J gene TRBJ2-5, with TRBD2 matching 8 bases. The germline gives CDR1 SGHTA, CDR2 FQGNSA. V lost 4 bases, J lost 2 bases, and 9 bases stayed unmatched. The length of the CDR3 is 16 residues. The CDR3 loop reads CASSSLAGSNQETQYF. The CDR3 nucleotides read TGTGCCAGCAGCTCCTTAGCGGGGTCGAATCAAGAGACCCAGTACTTC.

The rearrangement links TRBV28 to TRBJ2-7; weak D call: TRBD1 (6 bases). CDR1 and CDR2 (germline): MDHEN, SYDVKM. The length of the CDR3 is 15 residues. Trimming shortened V by 3 bases and J by 2 bases, and 14 bases separated the two germline ends. In nucleotides, the CDR3 is TGTGCCAGCAGTTTTCAGGGGATCCTGACCTACGAGCAGTACTTC. Translating gives CASSFQGILTYEQYF.

This clone showed up just once. The CDR3 loop reads CASTLQQGAAEQYF. The CDR3 coding sequence is TGTGCCAGCACGCTGCAACAGGGGGCGGCCGAGCAGTACTTC. This chain connects TRBV6-5 to TRBJ2-7; TRBD1 matches at 9 bases. The CDR3 runs to 14 residues. Germline CDR1 MNHEY, CDR2 SVGAGI. V was clipped by 7 bases and J by 6 bases; unmatched bases: 10.

The CDR3 here is CSVGWGAESPLHF. The CDR3 nucleotides are TGCAGCGTTGGGTGGGGGGCGGAATCACCCCTCCACTTT. V gene TRBV29-1 combines with J gene TRBJ1-6, with D possibly TRBD1 on 6 matching bases. CDR3 length: 13 residues. Trimming cost V 4 bases and J 10 bases, with 14 bases left between them. The V gene's germline CDR1 is SQVTM and CDR2 ANQGSEA.

This clone showed up just a few times. The genes are TRBV18 and TRBJ1-4, with D tentatively TRBD1 (6 bases). The germline V gene has CDR1 KGHSH and CDR2 LQKENI. With 1 base removed from V and 8 bases from J, the gap between germline ends came to 11 bases. The CDR3 is made up of 14 amino acids. The CDR3 reads CASSPQGGFEKLFF. For the CDR3, the DNA is TGTGCCAGCTCACCACAGGGGGGATTCGAAAAACTGTTTTTT. The whole variable domain, filled in from reference TRBV18 and TRBJ1-4, reads NAGVMQNPRHLVRRRGQEARLRCSPMKGHSHVYWYRQLPEEGLKFMVYLQKENIIDESGMPKERFSAEFPKEGPSILRIQQVVRGDSAAYFCASSPQGGFEKLFFGSGTQLSVL.

This clone was observed once. The V gene is TRBV28, the J gene TRBJ2-3, with 7 bases fitting TRBD2. V shed 1 base, J shed 7 bases, and the junction held 5 bases outside the gene matches. The CDR3 covers 14 residues. In germline, CDR1 is MDHEN, CDR2 SYDVKM. In DNA form, the CDR3 reads TGTGCCAGCAGTTTATCCAGCGGGGCGAATACGCAGTATTTT. Its protein product is CASSLSSGANTQYF. Complete variable domain (other parts from reference TRBV28 and TRBJ2-3): DVKVTQSSRYLVKRTGEKVFLECVQDMDHENMFWYRQDPGLGLRLIYFSYDVKMKEKGDIPEGYSVSREKKERFSLILESASTNQTSMYLCASSLSSGANTQYFGPGTRLTVL.

This chain joins TRBV11-2 and TRBJ2-3; D is undetermined. V lost 1 base to trimming and J lost 8 bases, with 10 bases between them. The length of the CDR3 is 13 residues. Germline V gene lookup returns CDR1 SGHAT and CDR2 FQNNGV. In nucleotides, the CDR3 is TGTGCCAGCAGCTTAGTGCCCATGGGTACGCAGTATTTT. Translating gives CASSLVPMGTQYF.

V gene TRBV27 combines with J gene TRBJ1-1, with 9 bases identical to TRBD1. Germline V lookup: CDR1 MNHEY, CDR2 SMNVEV (reference sequence). The ends lost 6 bases at V and 4 bases at J; junction bases unmatched: 3. This CDR3 has 13 residues. The CDR3 region is CASSPGQGTEAFF. In DNA form, the CDR3 reads TGTGCCAGCAGCCCGGGACAGGGCACTGAAGCTTTCTTT.

This chain uses TRBV11-3 with TRBJ2-3; D unclear. Germline V gene sequence: CDR1 SGHNT, CDR2 YENEEA. Trimming took off 1 base at V and 2 bases at J, with 10 bases between the two ends. The CDR3 contains 15 residues. CDR3 region: CASSLGGADTDTQYF. The CDR3 nucleotides read TGTGCCAGCAGCTTAGGCGGCGCTGACACAGATACGCAGTATTTT.

The rearrangement joins TRBV24-1 to TRBJ2-5; D gene uncertain. The germline V gene has CDR1 KGHDR and CDR2 SFDVKD. There are 17 residues in the CDR3. V was trimmed by 4 bases and J by 2 bases, leaving 19 bases between them. The CDR3 region is CATSDPPRDRQQETQYF. CDR3 coding DNA: TGTGCCACCAGTGACCCCCCGCGAGATAGGCAACAAGAGACCCAGTACTTC.

The genes are TRBV11-2 and TRBJ2-3, with TRBD2 matching over 8 bases. V lost 5 bases and J lost 5; bases outside the gene matches: 12. The CDR3 consists of 16 residues. Germline assignment: CDR1 SGHAT and CDR2 FQNNGV. CDR3 in DNA: TGTGCCAGCAGCCAGGCGGGGGCGGGGGGTCGAGATACGCAGTATTTT. Its translation is CASSQAGAGGRDTQYF.

In nucleotides, the CDR3 is TGTGCCAGCAGCCCATCAGGGGTCCACTACGAGCAGTACTTC. Protein: CASSPSGVHYEQYF. The chain is built from TRBV7-3 and TRBJ2-7; a possible D gene is TRBD1 (6 bases). CDR1 and CDR2 (germline): SGHTA, FQGTGA. The CDR3 is 14 amino acids. Trimming cost V 5 bases and J 3 bases, with 14 bases left between them.

This chain links TRBV5-1 with TRBJ2-1, with TRBD1 matching 9 bases. The CDR3 sequence is 16 residues long. CDR1 SGHRS and CDR2 YFSETQ come from the germline V gene. Germline trimming cut 0 bases from V and 5 bases from J; bases unmatched to any gene: 6. CDR3 sequence reads: CASSLEPGTGNNEQFF. Written as DNA, the CDR3 is TGCGCCAGCAGCTTGGAGCCCGGGACAGGGAACAATGAGCAGTTCTTC.

This clone showed up just once. The V and J genes are TRBV9 and TRBJ2-1; 9 bases agree with TRBD1. Germline values: CDR1 SGDLS, CDR2 YYNGEE. Trimming at V came to 2 bases and at J to 7 bases, leaving 4 bases not matched to a gene. CDR3 length: 14 residues. CDR3 nucleotides: TGTGCCAGCAGCGTCCCGGGACAGGGTAATGAGCAGTTCTTC. This translates into CASSVPGQGNEQFF.

This clone was seen a few times. The chain combines TRBV10-3 with TRBJ1-2, with TRBD1 identical over 7 bases. The CDR3 sequence is 12 residues long. J gave up 3 bases and V 9 bases, and 4 bases lay outside the gene matches. From germline, CDR1 is ENHRY and CDR2 SYGVKD. The CDR3 loop reads CAIDDRDYGYTF. The DNA for the CDR3 is TGTGCCATTGACGACAGGGACTATGGCTACACCTTC.

V and J are TRBV3-1 (or the pseudogene TRBV3-2) and TRBJ2-7, with unresolved D. Germline V gene sequence: CDR1 LGHDT, CDR2 YNNKEL (reference sequence). CDR3 length: 14 residues. V was shortened by 1 base and J by 4 bases, with 11 bases between the two germline ends. The CDR3 bases are TGTGCCAGCAGCCAAGCTGTCAGAACTTACGAGCAGTACTTC. It codes for CASSQAVRTYEQYF.